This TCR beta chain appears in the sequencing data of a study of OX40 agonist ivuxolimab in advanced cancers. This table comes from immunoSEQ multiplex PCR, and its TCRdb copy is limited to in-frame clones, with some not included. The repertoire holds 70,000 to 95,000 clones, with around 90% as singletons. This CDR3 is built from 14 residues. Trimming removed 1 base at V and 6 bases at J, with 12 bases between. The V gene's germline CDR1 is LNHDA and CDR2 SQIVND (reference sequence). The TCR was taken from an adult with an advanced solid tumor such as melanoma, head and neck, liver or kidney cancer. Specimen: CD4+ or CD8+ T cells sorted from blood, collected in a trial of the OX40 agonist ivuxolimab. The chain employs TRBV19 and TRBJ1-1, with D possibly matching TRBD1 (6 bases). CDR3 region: CASSIGPPGAEAFF. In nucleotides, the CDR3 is TGTGCCAGTAGTATAGGCCCCCCAGGGGCTGAAGCTTTCTTT. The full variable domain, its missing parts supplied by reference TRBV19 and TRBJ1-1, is DGGITQSPKYLFRKEGQNVTLSCEQNLNHDAMYWYRQDPGQGLRLIYYSQIVNDFQKGDIAEGYSVSREKKESFPLTVTSAQKNPTAFYLCASSIGPPGAEAFFGQGTRLTVV.